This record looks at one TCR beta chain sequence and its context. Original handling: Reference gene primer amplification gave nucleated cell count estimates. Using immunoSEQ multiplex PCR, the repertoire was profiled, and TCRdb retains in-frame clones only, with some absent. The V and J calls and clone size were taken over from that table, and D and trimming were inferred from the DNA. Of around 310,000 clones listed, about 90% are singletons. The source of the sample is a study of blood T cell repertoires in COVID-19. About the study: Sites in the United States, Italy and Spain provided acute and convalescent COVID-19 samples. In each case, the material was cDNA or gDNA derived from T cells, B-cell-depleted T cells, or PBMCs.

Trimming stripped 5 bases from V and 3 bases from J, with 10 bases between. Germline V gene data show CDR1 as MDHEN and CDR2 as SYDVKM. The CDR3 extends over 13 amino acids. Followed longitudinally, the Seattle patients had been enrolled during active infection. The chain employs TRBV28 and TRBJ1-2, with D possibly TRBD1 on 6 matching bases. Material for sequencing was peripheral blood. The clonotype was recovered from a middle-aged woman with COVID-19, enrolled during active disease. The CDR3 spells CASSLQGHYGYTF. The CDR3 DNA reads TGTGCCAGCAGTCTACAGGGACACTATGGCTACACCTTC.